Below, 17 T cell receptor beta chains from the same sample are listed, as sequenced in a study of cytomegalovirus exposure and HLA in healthy donors. In the PCR, 60 Vbeta and 13 Jbeta primers were used. Clones were sequenced by immunoSEQ multiplex PCR, and TCRdb holds only the in-frame ones, with some missing. In the table there are 150,000 to 160,000 clones, 65% to 85% of which are singletons. The sequenced material came from PBMCs. These receptors originate from a woman aged 40 to 55 in good health and CMV-seropositive.

This chain joins TRBV19 and TRBJ2-7, with TRBD2 matching 14 bases. With V trimmed by 3 bases and J by 5 bases, 3 bases remained unmatched. The germline V gene encodes CDR1 LNHDA and CDR2 SQIVND (reference sequence). This CDR3 spans 15 amino acids. CDR3 protein: CASSMGLAGADEQYF. Here the CDR3 DNA reads TGTGCCAGTAGTATGGGACTAGCGGGAGCCGACGAGCAGTACTTC.

This chain uses TRBV29-1 with TRBJ1-1, with 8 bases aligning to TRBD1. The CDR3 is 14 amino acids. CDR1 SQVTM and CDR2 ANQGSEA come from the germline V gene. V shed 0 bases and J 4 bases; nucleotides not matched to a gene: 4. The CDR3 here is CSVEDRGRSTEAFF. The CDR3 DNA reads as TGCAGCGTTGAAGACAGGGGGCGGTCCACTGAAGCTTTCTTT.

This chain joins TRBV25-1 and TRBJ1-2; D perhaps matches TRBD1 (5 bases). V gave up 3 bases and J gave up 3 bases, with 14 bases separating them. Germline assignment: CDR1 MGHDK and CDR2 SYGVNS. CDR3 length equals 15 residues. CDR3 DNA sequence: TGTGCCAGCAGTGAGTTCGCAGGGAAGGACTATGGCTACACCTTC. Translation gives CASSEFAGKDYGYTF.

This clone was seen only once. The rearrangement links TRBV30 to TRBJ2-2, with 9 bases identical to TRBD1. Trimming took 3 bases from V and 4 from J; bases not matched to a gene: 9. Germline V CDR1 and CDR2: GTSNPN, SVGIG (reference sequence). CDR3 size: 16 residues. DNA for the CDR3: TGTGCCTGGAGCGGGACAGGGCGTGAAGGCACCGGGGAGCTGTTTTTT. It codes for CAWSGTGREGTGELFF.

The chain joins TRBV28 to TRBJ2-1, with TRBD2 identical over 13 bases. The CDR3 is made up of 15 amino acids. In germline, CDR1 is MDHEN, CDR2 SYDVKM. J was trimmed by 3 bases and V by 6 bases; bases with no gene match: 2. The CDR3 here is CASRGLAGVYNEQFF. For the CDR3, the DNA is TGTGCCAGCAGAGGACTAGCGGGAGTCTACAATGAGCAGTTCTTC.

V is TRBV7-8 and J is TRBJ2-1; a weak D match, TRBD1 (6 bases). CDR1 is SGHVS, CDR2 FQNEAQ, per germline. The V gene lost 5 bases and the J gene lost 0 bases, with 8 bases spanning the gap. This CDR3 has 14 residues. The CDR3 DNA is TGTGCCAGCAGCGTGACAGGCTCCTACAATGAGCAGTTCTTC. This codes for CASSVTGSYNEQFF.

The rearrangement uses TRBV4-1 and TRBJ2-2; 14 nucleotides align to TRBD2. The germline gives CDR1 MGHRA, CDR2 YSYEKL. The V gene end was trimmed by 5 bases and the J gene end by 8 bases; junction bases not matched to a gene: 4. The CDR3 is 15 amino acids. Written as DNA, the CDR3 is TGCGCCAGCAGCTACGGACTAGCGGGAGGAGGGGAGCTGTTTTTT. It codes for CASSYGLAGGGELFF.

This clone was detected only a few times. The gene calls are TRBV6-6 and TRBJ2-1; 10 bases align to TRBD2. Germline V gene lookup returns CDR1 MNHNY and CDR2 SVGAGI (reference sequence). The length of the CDR3 is 15 residues. J was trimmed by 5 bases and V by 2 bases; bases with no gene match: 3. In DNA, the CDR3 is TGTGCCAGCAGTTACCAACTAGCGGGGAACAATGAGCAGTTCTTC. It is translated as CASSYQLAGNNEQFF.

The chain couples TRBV5-1 to TRBJ2-7; TRBD1 matches 7 bases. The germline V gene has CDR1 SGHRS and CDR2 YFSETQ. The CDR3 totals 15 residues. Trimming took 0 bases from V and 2 from J; bases not matched to a gene: 5. CDR3 nucleotides: TGCGCCAGCAGCTTGGGTGGTGGGACAGCCTACGAGCAGTACTTC. Its translation: CASSLGGGTAYEQYF.

The rearrangement uses TRBV5-6 and TRBJ2-3; 9 nucleotides match TRBD2. This CDR3 is 16 amino acids long. Germline V gene lookup returns CDR1 SGHDT and CDR2 YYEEEE. V shed 1 base and J 2 bases; nucleotides not matched to a gene: 5. In DNA form, the CDR3 reads TGTGCCAGCAGCTTGTGGGTAGCGGGGGCCACAGATACGCAGTATTTT. Translating it yields CASSLWVAGATDTQYF.

The chain carries TRBV28 and TRBJ2-4; unclear D gene. The germline CDR1 and CDR2 sequences are MDHEN and SYDVKM. This CDR3 comprises 13 residues. The germline V and J ends were trimmed by 4 bases and 3 bases, with 7 bases remaining between them. The CDR3 coding sequence is TGTGCCAGCAGTTCTGCGGACAAAAACATTCAGTACTTC. Its translation is CASSSADKNIQYF.

The V call is TRBV5-1, the J call TRBJ2-2; 7 bases map to TRBD2. The germline V gene encodes CDR1 SGHRS and CDR2 YFSETQ. The V gene end was trimmed by 10 bases and the J gene end by 4 bases; junction bases not matched to a gene: 10. The CDR3 is 14 residues long. CDR3 in amino acids: CAVSAGVGTGELFF. CDR3 coding DNA: TGCGCCGTATCGGCGGGAGTAGGCACCGGGGAGCTGTTTTTT.

The CDR3 DNA follows: TGTGCCAGCTCACCGGGGGGGGTGGGCACTGAAGCTTTCTTT. This sequence encodes CASSPGGVGTEAFF. The V gene is TRBV18, the J gene TRBJ1-1, with D perhaps matching TRBD1 (5 bases). Deletions cut 3 bases from V and 4 bases from J, with 12 bases between. The CDR3 consists of 14 residues. Germline V CDR1 and CDR2: KGHSH, LQKENI.

This clone was seen only once. An end of the junction does not agree with germline; a read error may underlie this. V gene TRBV6-6 combines with J gene TRBJ2-7; 8 bases line up with TRBD2. The CDR3 sequence is 15 residues long. From germline, CDR1 is MNHNY and CDR2 SVGAGI (reference sequence). The CDR3 here is CAGSYAGRAHDEQYF. CDR3 DNA sequence: TGTGCCGGCAGTTACGCCGGGAGGGCCCACGACGAGCAGTACTTC.

This clone showed up just a few times. This chain links TRBV6-5 with TRBJ2-3; weak D call: TRBD1 (6 bases). The germline V gene has CDR1 MNHEY and CDR2 SVGAGI. The CDR3 length is 15 residues. V lost 2 bases and J lost 0, with 9 bases in between. CDR3 in DNA: TGTGCCAGCAGTTACCAGGACAGAAGCACAGATACGCAGTATTTT. Translation gives CASSYQDRSTDTQYF.

This clone came up a few times. The chain links TRBV5-1 to TRBJ1-1; D is unresolved. V was cut by 0 bases and J by 4 bases, with 10 bases left in between. CDR3 length: 14 amino acids. The V gene's germline CDR1 is SGHRS and CDR2 YFSETQ. CDR3 protein: CASSLERGSTEAFF. The CDR3 DNA is TGCGCCAGCAGCTTGGAACGGGGTTCCACTGAAGCTTTCTTT.

V is TRBV5-5 and J is TRBJ2-1; 10 bases are a match to TRBD2. Germline CDR1 SGHKS, CDR2 YYEKEE (reference sequence). This CDR3 spans 13 amino acids. In nucleotides, the CDR3 is TGTGGGGCCGGGCTAGCGGGAGCCGATGAGCAGTTCTTC. It encodes CGAGLAGADEQFF.